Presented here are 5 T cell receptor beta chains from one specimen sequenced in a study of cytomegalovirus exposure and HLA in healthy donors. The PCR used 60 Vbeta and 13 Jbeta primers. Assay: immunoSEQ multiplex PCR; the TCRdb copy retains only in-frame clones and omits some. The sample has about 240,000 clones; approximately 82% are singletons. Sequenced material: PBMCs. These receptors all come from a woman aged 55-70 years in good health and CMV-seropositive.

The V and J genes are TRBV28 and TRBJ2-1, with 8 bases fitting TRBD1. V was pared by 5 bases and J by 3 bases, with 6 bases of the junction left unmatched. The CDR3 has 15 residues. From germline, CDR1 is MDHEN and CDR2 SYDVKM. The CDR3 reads CASSAPGQGYNEQFF. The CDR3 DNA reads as TGTGCCAGCAGTGCCCCAGGACAGGGCTACAATGAGCAGTTCTTC.

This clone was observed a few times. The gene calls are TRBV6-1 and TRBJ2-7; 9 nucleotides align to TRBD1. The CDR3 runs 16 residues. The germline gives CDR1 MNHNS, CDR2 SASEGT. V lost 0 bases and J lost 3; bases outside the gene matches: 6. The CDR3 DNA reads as TGTGCCAGCAGTGAAGCACCGACAGGGGGTATCTACGAGCAGTACTTC. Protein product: CASSEAPTGGIYEQYF.

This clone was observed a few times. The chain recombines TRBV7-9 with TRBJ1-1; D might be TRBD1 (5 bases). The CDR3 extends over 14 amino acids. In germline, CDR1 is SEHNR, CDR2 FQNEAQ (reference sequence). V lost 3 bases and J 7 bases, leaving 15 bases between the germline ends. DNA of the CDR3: TGTGCCAGCAGCTTCCACGGGAGGGACGGTGAAGCTTTCTTT. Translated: CASSFHGRDGEAFF.

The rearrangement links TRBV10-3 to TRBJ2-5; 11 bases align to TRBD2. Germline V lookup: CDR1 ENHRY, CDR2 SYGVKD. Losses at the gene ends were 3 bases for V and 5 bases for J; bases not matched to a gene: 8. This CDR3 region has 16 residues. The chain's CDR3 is CAISDFSGRAGETQYF. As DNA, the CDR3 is TGTGCCATCAGTGATTTTAGCGGGAGGGCCGGTGAGACCCAGTACTTC.

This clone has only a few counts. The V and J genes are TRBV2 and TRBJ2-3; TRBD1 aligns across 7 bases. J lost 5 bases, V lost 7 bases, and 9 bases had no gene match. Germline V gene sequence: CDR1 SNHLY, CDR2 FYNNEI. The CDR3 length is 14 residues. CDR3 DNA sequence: TGTGCCAGCAAAAAGGGGGCGAATATAGATACGCAGTATTTT. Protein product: CASKKGANIDTQYF.